This paragraph reports one T cell receptor (beta chain). This sample is drawn from a study of Ad26.COV2.S vaccination and SARS-CoV-2 variants. This sample's treatment: 15 to 20 received Ad26.COV2.S at low or high dose, single or two shots; about 5 received placebo; per-sample allocation not given. Specimen acquisition occurred on day 63 following the initial vaccine or placebo injection. The individual, an adult aged 18-55 years, was a donor in Boston. Repertoires were generated with immunoSEQ multiplex PCR, while TCRdb's copy carries only in-frame clones and drops some. The sample consists of 300,000 to 350,000 clones, 90% of them appearing once. Germline assignment: CDR1 PRHDT and CDR2 FYEKMQ (reference sequence). The CDR3 is 11 amino acids. Trimming cost V 0 bases and J 6 bases, with 0 bases left between them.

The rearrangement links TRBV13 to TRBJ1-3, with unresolved D. The clonotype originates from a person between 18 and 60 years old who received the Ad26.COV2.S COVID-19 vaccine or a placebo. Here the sequenced sample was peripheral blood, taken in a trial of Ad26.COV2.S vaccine versus placebo. In DNA, the CDR3 is TGTGCCAGCAGCTTAGGAAACACCATATATTTT. Translated: CASSLGNTIYF.